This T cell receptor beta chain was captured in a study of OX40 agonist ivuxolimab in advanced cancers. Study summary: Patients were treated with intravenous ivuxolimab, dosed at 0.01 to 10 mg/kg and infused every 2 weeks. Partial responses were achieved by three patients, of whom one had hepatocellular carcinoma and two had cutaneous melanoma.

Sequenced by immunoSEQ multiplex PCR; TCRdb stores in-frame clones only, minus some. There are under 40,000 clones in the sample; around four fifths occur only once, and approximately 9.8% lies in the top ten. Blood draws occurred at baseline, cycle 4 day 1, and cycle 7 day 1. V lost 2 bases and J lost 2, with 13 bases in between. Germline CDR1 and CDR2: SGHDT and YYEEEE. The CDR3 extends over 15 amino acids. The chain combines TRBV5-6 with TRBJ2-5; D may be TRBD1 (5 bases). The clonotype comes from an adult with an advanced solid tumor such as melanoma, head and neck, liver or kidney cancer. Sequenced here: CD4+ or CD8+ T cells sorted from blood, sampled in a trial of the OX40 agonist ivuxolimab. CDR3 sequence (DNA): TGTGCCAGCAGCTTCAGGACACCGTGGCAAGAGACCCAGTACTTC. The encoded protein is CASSFRTPWQETQYF.